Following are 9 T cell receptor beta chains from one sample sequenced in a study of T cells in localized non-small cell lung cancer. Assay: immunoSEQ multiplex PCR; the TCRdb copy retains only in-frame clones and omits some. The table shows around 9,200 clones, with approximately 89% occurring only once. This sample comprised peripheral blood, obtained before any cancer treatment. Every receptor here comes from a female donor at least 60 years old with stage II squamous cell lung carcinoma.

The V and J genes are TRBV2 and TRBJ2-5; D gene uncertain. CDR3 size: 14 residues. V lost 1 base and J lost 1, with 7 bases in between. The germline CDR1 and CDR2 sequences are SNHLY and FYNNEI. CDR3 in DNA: TGTGCCAGCAGTGAAGTAACTGTCCAAGAGACCCAGTACTTC. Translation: CASSEVTVQETQYF.

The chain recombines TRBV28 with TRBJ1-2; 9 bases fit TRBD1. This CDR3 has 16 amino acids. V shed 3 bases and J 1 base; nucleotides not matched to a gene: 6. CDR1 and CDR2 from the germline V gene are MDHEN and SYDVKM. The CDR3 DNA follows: TGTGCCAGCAGTTTCCTAGGACAGGGGAATAACTATGGCTACACCTTC. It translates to CASSFLGQGNNYGYTF.

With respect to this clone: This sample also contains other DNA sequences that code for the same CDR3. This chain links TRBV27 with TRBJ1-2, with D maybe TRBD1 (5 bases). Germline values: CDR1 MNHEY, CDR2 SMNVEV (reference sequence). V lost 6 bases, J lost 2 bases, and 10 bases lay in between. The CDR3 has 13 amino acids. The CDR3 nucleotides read TGTGCCAGCAGCCCCGGGGACAACTATGGCTACACCTTC. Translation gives CASSPGDNYGYTF.

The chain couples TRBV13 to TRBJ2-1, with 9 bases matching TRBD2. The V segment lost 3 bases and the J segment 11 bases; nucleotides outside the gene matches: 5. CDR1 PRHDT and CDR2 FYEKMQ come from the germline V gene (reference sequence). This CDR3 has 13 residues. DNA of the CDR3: TGTGCCAGCAGCTTCGCGGGGGGGGAAAAGCAGTTCTTC. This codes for CASSFAGGEKQFF. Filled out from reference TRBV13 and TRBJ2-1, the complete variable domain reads AAGVIQSPRHLIKEKRETATLKCYPIPRHDTVYWYQQGPGQDPQFLISFYEKMQSDKGSIPDRFSAQQFSDYHSELNMSSLELGDSALYFCASSFAGGEKQFFGPGTRLTVL.

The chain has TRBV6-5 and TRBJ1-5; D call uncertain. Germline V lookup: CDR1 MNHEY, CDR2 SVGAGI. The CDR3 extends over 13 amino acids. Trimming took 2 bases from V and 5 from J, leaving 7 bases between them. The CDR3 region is CASSYGLDQPQHF. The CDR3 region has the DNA TGTGCCAGCAGTTACGGACTCGATCAGCCCCAGCATTTT.

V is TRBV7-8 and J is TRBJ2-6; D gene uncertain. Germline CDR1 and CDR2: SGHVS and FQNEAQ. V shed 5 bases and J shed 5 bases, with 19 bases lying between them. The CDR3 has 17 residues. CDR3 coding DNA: TGTGCCAGCAGCGCTAAGGTCCCACAAAGTCGGGCCAACGTCCTGACTTTC. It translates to CASSAKVPQSRANVLTF.

The chain's CDR3 is CSVDGTSGGEGTWETQYF. CDR3 in DNA: TGCAGCGTTGACGGGACTAGCGGGGGTGAGGGTACGTGGGAGACCCAGTACTTC. The chain carries TRBV29-1 and TRBJ2-5, with 14 bases matching TRBD2. The V gene end was trimmed by 3 bases and the J gene end by 5 bases; junction bases not matched to a gene: 14. Germline CDR1 and CDR2: SQVTM and ANQGSEA. The CDR3 is 18 residues long.

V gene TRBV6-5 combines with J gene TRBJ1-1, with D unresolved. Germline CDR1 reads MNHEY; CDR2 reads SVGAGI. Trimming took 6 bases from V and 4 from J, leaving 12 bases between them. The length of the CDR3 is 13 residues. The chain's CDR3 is CASRDLSGTEAFF. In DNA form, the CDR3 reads TGTGCCAGCAGGGACCTGTCTGGCACTGAAGCTTTCTTT.

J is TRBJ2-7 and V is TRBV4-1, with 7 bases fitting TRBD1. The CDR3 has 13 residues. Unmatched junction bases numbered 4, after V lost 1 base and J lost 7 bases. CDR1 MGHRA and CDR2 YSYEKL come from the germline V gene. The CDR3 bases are TGCGCCAGCAGCCAAGTTGGGGGACAGGAGCAGTACGTC. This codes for CASSQVGGQEQYV.